The 15 T cell receptor delta chains given below trace back to one sample, sequenced in a study of gamma-delta T cells after stem cell transplantation. TCRdb fed the RT-PCR reads into CATT to redo clone calling. The data contain some 2,600 delta-chain clones, 18% of them singletons. Sequencing was performed on gamma-delta T cells. The origin of the receptors is a human donor. It is not recorded whose cells these are; they may come from a transplant donor.

This clone was detected a few times. With only one base between it and a far larger clone, this is likely a read error. Other DNA sequences within the sample encode an identical CDR3. The chain employs TRDV2 and TRDJ3; D remains ambiguous. Germline-derived CDR1 and CDR2 are GEAIGNYY and EKD. The CDR3 is 16 amino acids. The CDR3 DNA is TGTGCCTGTGACATCCGGAACTCCCGGGACACCCGACAGATGTTTTTC. It encodes CACDIRNSRDTRQMFF.

The gene calls are TRDV1 and TRDJ1, with 7 bases that match TRDD3. Germline CDR1 is TSWWSYY and CDR2 is QGS. J gave up 0 bases and V 2 bases, and 21 bases lay outside the gene matches. The CDR3 is 21 residues long. CDR3 loop: CALGERFQPFIPGDYTDKLIF. For the CDR3, the DNA is TGTGCTCTTGGGGAAAGGTTCCAACCGTTTATACCGGGGGATTACACCGATAAACTCATCTTT.

A word on this clone: This may be a read error, as it is one base from a much larger clone. This chain links TRDV2 with TRDJ3; possibly TRDD3 for D (6 bases). CDR3 length: 17 residues. Germline CDR1 GEAIGNYY, CDR2 EKD. CDR3 sequence (DNA): TGTGCCTGTGAAAGTCTGGATACAGGATGGGACGCCCGACAGATGTTTTTC. It is translated as CACESLDTGWDARQMFF.

This clone was counted only a few times. A much larger clonotype is one base distant, so this may be a read error. The same CDR3 arises from other DNA sequences in this sample as well. The chain combines TRDV2 with TRDJ1, with 7 bases lining up with TRDD3. The germline V gene has CDR1 GEAIGNYY and CDR2 EKD. The CDR3 covers 16 residues. Written as DNA, the CDR3 is TGTGCCTGCGACACCGGGACTGGGGATATCACCGATAAACTCATCTTT. Amino acid sequence: CACDTGTGDITDKLIF.

Remarks on this clone: A much more abundant neighbour one base away suggests this may be a read error. Other DNA sequences within the sample encode an identical CDR3. The genes are TRDV2 and TRDJ2, with a weak D call TRDD3 (5 bases). Germline-derived CDR1 and CDR2 are GEAIGNYY and EKD. The CDR3 consists of 16 residues. CDR3 residues: CACDKRGGALTAQLFF. CDR3 sequence (DNA): TGTGCCTGTGACAAACGGGGGGGCGCTTTGACAGCCCAACTCTTCTTT.

By sample share, this clone is medium-sized (0.01 to 0.1%). The gene calls are TRDV1 and TRDJ1; TRDD3 agrees at 7 bases. V lost 5 bases and J lost 0; bases outside the gene matches: 15. The CDR3 is 18 amino acids. Germline CDR1 and CDR2: TSWWSYY and QGS. The CDR3 here is CALGLAGGLIQYTDKLIF. The CDR3 DNA reads as TGTGCTCTTGGGTTAGCTGGGGGCCTAATACAGTACACCGATAAACTCATCTTT.

This chain connects TRDV1 to TRDJ1; TRDD3 agrees at 12 bases. Here the J gene came from matching the DNA to germline, since TCRdb omits it. The CDR3 is 20 amino acids. The germline V gene has CDR1 TSWWSYY and CDR2 QGS. The ends lost 4 bases at V and 1 base at J; junction bases unmatched: 16. The CDR3, as DNA: TGTGCTCTTGGGGCCTGTTCCACGTACTGGGGGATACAGGTCACCGATAAACTCATCTTT. Translated, it gives CALGACSTYWGIQVTDKLIF.

This clone was counted only a few times. The junction departs from the called germline gene at one end, perhaps through a read error. This sample includes further DNA sequences coding for the same CDR3. The chain recombines TRDV3 with TRDJ2; TRDD3 agrees at 7 bases. Germline CDR1 reads TVYSNPD; CDR2 reads GDNSRS (reference sequence). The CDR3 spans 12 residues. CDR3 nucleotides: TGTGCCTTTGGGGGATTGACAGCACAACTCTTCTTC. This gives the protein CAFGGLTAQLFF.

CDR3 sequence reads: CALGEPRWEAGGTDKLIF. In DNA form, the CDR3 reads TGTGCTCTTGGGGAACCCAGGTGGGAGGCTGGGGGAACCGATAAACTCATCTTT. The V call is TRDV1, the J call TRDJ1; 8 nucleotides agree with TRDD3. The J gene was not available in TCRdb and was assigned here by matching the DNA to germline segments. V shed 1 base, J shed 2 bases, and the junction held 12 bases outside the gene matches. Germline values: CDR1 TSWWSYY, CDR2 QGS. CDR3 length equals 18 residues.

This clone has a handful of counts. This chain links TRDV1 with TRDJ1; 8 positions match TRDD3. The J gene was not available in TCRdb and was assigned here by matching the DNA to germline segments. The CDR3 extends over 20 amino acids. The germline V gene has CDR1 TSWWSYY and CDR2 QGS. V was pared by 2 bases and J by 3 bases, with 20 bases of the junction left unmatched. CDR3 protein: CALGEYNKWGIPPRADKLIF. CDR3 sequence (DNA): TGTGCTCTTGGGGAATACAACAAGTGGGGGATCCCACCCAGGGCCGATAAACTCATCTTT.

Sample share makes this clone medium-sized. The chain is built from TRDV1 and TRDJ1; TRDD3 matches 8 bases. Germline V CDR1 and CDR2: TSWWSYY, QGS. The V gene end was trimmed by 1 base and the J gene end by 3 bases; junction bases not matched to a gene: 19. This CDR3 contains 20 residues. Here the CDR3 reads CALGEPRSVLGVSFPDKLIF. The DNA of the CDR3 is TGTGCTCTTGGGGAACCTCGTTCCGTACTGGGGGTCTCCTTCCCCGATAAACTCATCTTT.

By share of the sample, this clone is large (0.1 to 1%). Other DNA sequences of this sample code for an identical CDR3. V gene TRDV1 combines with J gene TRDJ1, with a weak D call TRDD2 (9 bases). CDR3 length equals 23 residues. V was shortened by 6 bases and J by 0 bases, with 38 bases between the two germline ends. The germline CDR1 and CDR2 sequences are TSWWSYY and QGS. CDR3 nucleotide sequence: TGTGCTCTTGGAGGCCTTCCTACAATTCTTACTCTTCGTACTGGGGGCTACACCGATAAACTCATCTTT. This encodes CALGGLPTILTLRTGGYTDKLIF.

Concerning this clone itself: With a much larger clone just one base away, this may be a read error. The J gene is uncalled and the V gene is TRDV2; TRDD3, the table's D call, was not compared with the DNA. The germline CDR1 and CDR2 sequences are GEAIGNYY and EKD. CDR3 length: 19 residues. CDR3 protein: CACDVLGDTDSWDTRQMFF. In DNA, the CDR3 is TGTGCCTGTGACGTATTGGGGGATACCGATTCCTGGGACACCCGACAGATGTTCTTC.

This clone is medium-sized in the sample. V is TRDV1 and J is TRDJ1, with 12 bases matching TRDD3. CDR1 TSWWSYY and CDR2 QGS come from the germline V gene. CDR3 length: 17 residues. Unmatched junction bases numbered 7, after V lost 2 bases and J lost 3 bases. CDR3 in amino acids: CALGETSYWGIPDKLIF. CDR3 nucleotides: TGTGCTCTTGGGGAAACTTCCTACTGGGGGATACCCGATAAACTCATCTTT.

As concerns this clone: A much larger clone differs by one base, so this may be a read error. This chain connects TRDV1 to TRDJ1; 10 positions agree with TRDD3. In the absence of a J gene in TCRdb, the DNA was matched to germline to assign it here. CDR1 and CDR2 from the germline V gene are TSWWSYY and QGS. The CDR3 contains 20 residues. Losses at the gene ends were 0 bases for V and 3 bases for J; bases not matched to a gene: 16. CDR3 region: CALGELHAPRDGGYSDKLIF. CDR3 nucleotide sequence: TGTGCTCTTGGGGAACTACACGCCCCCCGTGATGGGGGATACTCCGATAAACTCATCTTT.